The TCR beta chain described here comes from a study of blood T cell repertoires in COVID-19. In the study overall: Collection of acute and convalescent COVID-19 samples took place in the United States, Italy and Spain. Sources were T cells, B-cell-depleted T cells, or PBMCs; the material itself was cDNA or gDNA.

This clone is a singleton in its sample. Study processing details: Estimated nucleated cell counts came from reference gene primer amplification. The protocol was immunoSEQ multiplex PCR, while the TCRdb copy is restricted to in-frame clones and leaves out a portion. The V and J calls and the clone size are those of that table, but D and trimming were determined from the DNA. The sample records 300,000 to 350,000 clones, around 90% being singletons. The V segment lost 6 bases and the J segment 8 bases; nucleotides outside the gene matches: 2. The CDR3 is 11 amino acids. V and J are TRBV12-3 or TRBV12-4 and TRBJ1-2; 8 bases are a match to TRBD1. Source material: PBMCs or T cells enriched from blood (not recorded which). The origin of this receptor is a man younger than 40 who had recovered from COVID-19. The CDR3 protein is CASSRDRGYTF. As DNA, the CDR3 is TGTGCCAGCAGCCGGGACAGGGGCTACACCTTC.